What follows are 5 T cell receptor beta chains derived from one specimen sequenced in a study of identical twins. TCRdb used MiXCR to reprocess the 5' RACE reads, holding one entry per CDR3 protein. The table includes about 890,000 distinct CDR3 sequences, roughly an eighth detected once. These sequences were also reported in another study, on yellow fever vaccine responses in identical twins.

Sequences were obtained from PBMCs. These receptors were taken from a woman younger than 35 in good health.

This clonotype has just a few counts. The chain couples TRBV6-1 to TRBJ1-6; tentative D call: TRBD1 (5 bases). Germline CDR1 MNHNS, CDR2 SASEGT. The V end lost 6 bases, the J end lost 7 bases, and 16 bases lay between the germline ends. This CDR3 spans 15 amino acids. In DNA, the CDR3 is TGTGCCAGCAGGGCAGGGACCCCCACCAATTCACCCCTCCACTTT. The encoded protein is CASRAGTPTNSPLHF.

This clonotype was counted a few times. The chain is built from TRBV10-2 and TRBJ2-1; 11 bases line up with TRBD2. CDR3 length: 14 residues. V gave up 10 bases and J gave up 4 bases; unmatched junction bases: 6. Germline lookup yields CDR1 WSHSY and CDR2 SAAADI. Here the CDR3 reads CATLSGRAYNEQFF. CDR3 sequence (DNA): TGCGCCACACTTAGCGGGAGGGCGTACAATGAGCAGTTCTTC.

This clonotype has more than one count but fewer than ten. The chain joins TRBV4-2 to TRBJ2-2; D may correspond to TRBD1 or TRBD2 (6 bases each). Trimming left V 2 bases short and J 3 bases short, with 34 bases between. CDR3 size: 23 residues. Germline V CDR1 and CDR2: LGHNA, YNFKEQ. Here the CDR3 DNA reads TGTGCCAGCAGCCAACTACCCGGGTTAAACCCCAGGGGCCCAAGGGGGGACACCGGGGAGCTGTTTTTT. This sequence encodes CASSQLPGLNPRGPRGDTGELFF.

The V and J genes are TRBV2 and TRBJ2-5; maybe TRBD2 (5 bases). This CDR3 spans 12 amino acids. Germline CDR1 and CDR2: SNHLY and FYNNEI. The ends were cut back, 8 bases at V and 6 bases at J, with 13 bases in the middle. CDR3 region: CASSSLDQTQYF. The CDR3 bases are TGTGCCAGCTCATCACTAGATCAGACCCAGTACTTC.

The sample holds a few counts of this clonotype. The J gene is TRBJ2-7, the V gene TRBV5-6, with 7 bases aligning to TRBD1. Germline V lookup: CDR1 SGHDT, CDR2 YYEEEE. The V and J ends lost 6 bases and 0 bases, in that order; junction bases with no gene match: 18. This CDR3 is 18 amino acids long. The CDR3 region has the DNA TGTGCCAGCATCCACCGGGACAGCAACACCTTCAGCTCCTACGAGCAGTACTTC. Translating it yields CASIHRDSNTFSSYEQYF.